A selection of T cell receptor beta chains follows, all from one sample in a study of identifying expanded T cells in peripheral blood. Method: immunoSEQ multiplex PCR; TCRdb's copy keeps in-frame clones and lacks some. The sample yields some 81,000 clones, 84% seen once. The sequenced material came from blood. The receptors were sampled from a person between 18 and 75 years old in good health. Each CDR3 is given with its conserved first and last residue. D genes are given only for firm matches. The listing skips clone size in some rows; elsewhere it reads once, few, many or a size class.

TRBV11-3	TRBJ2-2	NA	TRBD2	TGTGCCAGCAGCGGGAGGGCCAAGTCCGTCGGGGAGCTGTTTTTT	CASSGRAKSVGELFF
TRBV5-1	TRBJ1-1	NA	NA	TGCGCCAGCAGCCCAATACACGAACCGAACACTGAAGCTTTCTTT	CASSPIHEPNTEAFF
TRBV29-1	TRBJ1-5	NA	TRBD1	TGCAGCGTTGAACCTAGTATAAAACAGGGGGTCCTTAGACATAGCAATCAGCCCCAGCATTTT	CSVEPSIKQGVLRHSNQPQHF
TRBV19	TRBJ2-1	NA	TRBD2	TGTGCCAGTAGTGCTAGCGGGAGGGCCGCTTACAATGAGCAGTTCTTC	CASSASGRAAYNEQFF
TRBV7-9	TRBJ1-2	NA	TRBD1	TGTGCCAGCAGCTTAGCGGCAGGGGGCCTTTATGGCTACACCTTC	CASSLAAGGLYGYTF
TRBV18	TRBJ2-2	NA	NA	TGTGCCAGCTCACCAAGGGGGGGCGCGAACACCGGGGAGCTGTTTTTT	CASSPRGGANTGELFF
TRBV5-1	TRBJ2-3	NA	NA	TGCGCCAGCAGCCCACAGGACACATACCTCACAGATACGCAGTATTTT	CASSPQDTYLTDTQYF
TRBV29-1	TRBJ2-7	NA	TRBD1	TGCAGCGTTGAGAAGACAGGGTCCTACGAGCAGTACTTC	CSVEKTGSYEQYF
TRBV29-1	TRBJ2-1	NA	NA	TGCAGCGTTGAAAGGCGGGCTGAGCAGTTCTTC	CSVERRAEQFF
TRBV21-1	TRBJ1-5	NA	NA	TGTGCCAGCAGCAAAAGCTTCCCCCTCGGGGTCCCCTTAAGGGGGGATCAGCCCCAGCATTTT	CASSKSFPLGVPLRGDQPQHF
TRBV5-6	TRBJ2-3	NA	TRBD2	TGTGCCAGCAGCCCCCTAACTAGCGGCACAGATACGCAGTATTTT	CASSPLTSGTDTQYF
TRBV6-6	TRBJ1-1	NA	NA	TGTGCCAGCAGTTACACACGGACCACTGAAGCTTTCTTT	CASSYTRTTEAFF
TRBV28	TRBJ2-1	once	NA	TGTGCCAGCAGTGGCCTAGGCCTGAGCTCCTACAATGAGCAGTTCTTC	CASSGLGLSSYNEQFF
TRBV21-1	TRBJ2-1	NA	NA	TGTGCCAGCACCGAAAAGGGGCGGGAGGGCCCCTACAATGAGCAGTTCTTC	CASTEKGREGPYNEQFF
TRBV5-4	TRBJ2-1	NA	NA	TGTGCCAGCAGCGACCTAGATGAGCAGTTCTTC	CASSDLDEQFF
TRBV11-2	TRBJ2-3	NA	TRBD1	TGTGCCAGCAGCCCCGGAACGGGACAGCTTAGCACAGATACGCAGTATTTT	CASSPGTGQLSTDTQYF
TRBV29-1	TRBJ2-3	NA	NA	TGCAGCGTTGGAAGGGCAGATACGCAGTATTTT	CSVGRADTQYF
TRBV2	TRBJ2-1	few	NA	TGTGCCAGCAGTGAAGTCGTGTTAGACAATGAGCAGTTCTTC	CASSEVVLDNEQFF
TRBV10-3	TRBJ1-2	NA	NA	TGTGCCATCACCCCGGACATAAACTATGGCTACACCTTC	CAITPDINYGYTF
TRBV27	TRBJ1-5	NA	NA	TGTGCCAGCCGTCCCGGGACTAATAGCAATCAGCCCCAGCATTTT	CASRPGTNSNQPQHF
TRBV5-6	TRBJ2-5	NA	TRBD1	TGTGCCAGCAGCTTGGAGGGCGGGGACAGGGGATACCAAGAGACCCAGTACTTC	CASSLEGGDRGYQETQYF
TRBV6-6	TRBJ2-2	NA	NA	TGTGCCAGCAGAAGAACCGGGGAGCTGTTTTTT	CASRRTGELFF
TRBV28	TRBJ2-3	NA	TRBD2	TGTGCCAGCAGTTTCTTGTCTGGCGGGAGGCGCGGCACAGATACGCAGTATTTT	CASSFLSGGRRGTDTQYF
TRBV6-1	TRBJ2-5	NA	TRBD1	TGTGCCATATCGGGGACAGGGGGGAGGCAAGAGACCCAGTACTTC	CAISGTGGRQETQYF
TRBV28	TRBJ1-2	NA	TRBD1	TGTGCCAGCATCCCCACAGGGGGCGTGGACTATGGCTACACCTTC	CASIPTGGVDYGYTF
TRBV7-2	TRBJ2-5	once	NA	TGTGCCAGCGGGTGGGGCGAAGAGACCCAGTACTTC	CASGWGEETQYF
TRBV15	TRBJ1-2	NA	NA	TGTGCCACCAGCGTTAAGAGGACAGCGGGAAACTATGGCTACACCTTC	CATSVKRTAGNYGYTF
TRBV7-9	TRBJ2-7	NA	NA	TGTGCCAGCAGTTCAAACGCCTGGGACTCCCCCTACGAGCAGTACTTC	CASSSNAWDSPYEQYF
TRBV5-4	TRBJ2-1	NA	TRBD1	TGTGCCAGCAGCTGGACAGGGGGCATCAATGAGCAGTTCTTC	CASSWTGGINEQFF
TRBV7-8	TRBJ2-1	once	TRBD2	TGTGCCAGCAGCTTCGCTCTAGCGGGAGGATCCAATGAGCAGTTCTTC	CASSFALAGGSNEQFF
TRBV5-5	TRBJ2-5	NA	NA	TGTGCCAGCAGCTTGGATGTGTCCCCTTTAAACCAAGAGACCCAGTACTTC	CASSLDVSPLNQETQYF
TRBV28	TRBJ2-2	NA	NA	TGTGCCAGCAGTTTATTACCAGGGACGAACACCGGGGAGCTGTTTTTT	CASSLLPGTNTGELFF
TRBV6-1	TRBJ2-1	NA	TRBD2	TGTGCCAGCAGTATCCGACTAGCGTCCCTAGATGAGCAGTTCTTC	CASSIRLASLDEQFF
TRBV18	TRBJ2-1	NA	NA	TGTGCCAGCTCACCTGGGACGAGAGACAATGAGCAGTTCTTC	CASSPGTRDNEQFF
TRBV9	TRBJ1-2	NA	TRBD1	TGTGCCAGCAGCCCCCCACAGGGGGCCGTGGGCTATGGCTACACCTTC	CASSPPQGAVGYGYTF
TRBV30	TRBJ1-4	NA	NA	TGTGCCTGGAGAGTATTAGGGTTTGGTAATGAAAAACTGTTTTTT	CAWRVLGFGNEKLFF
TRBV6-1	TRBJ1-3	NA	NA	TGTGCCAGCAGCAGTACCGGGGACACCATATATTTT	CASSSTGDTIYF
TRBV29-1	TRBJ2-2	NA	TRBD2	TGCAGCGCAGGGACTAGCGGGGCCAACACCGGGGAGCTGTTTTTT	CSAGTSGANTGELFF
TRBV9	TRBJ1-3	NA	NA	TGTGCCAGCAGCCTCCGGGGGGAATCTGGAAACACCATATATTTT	CASSLRGESGNTIYF
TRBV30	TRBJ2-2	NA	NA	TGTGCCTGGAGTTGGGGAATCGCGAACACCGGGGAGCTGTTTTTT	CAWSWGIANTGELFF
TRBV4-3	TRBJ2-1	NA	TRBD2	TGCGCCAGCAGCCAAGAACTAGCGATGTACAATGAGCAGTTCTTC	CASSQELAMYNEQFF
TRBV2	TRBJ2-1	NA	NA	TGTGCCAGCAAATTATTCGGGGACCTTCCCGGGTTCTTC	CASKLFGDLPGFF
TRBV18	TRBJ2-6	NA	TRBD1	TGTGCCAGCTCACCAGCAGTGTTATGGACAGGGGAAACTGGGGCCAACGTCCTGACTTTC	CASSPAVLWTGETGANVLTF
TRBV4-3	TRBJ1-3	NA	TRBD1	TGCGCCAGCAGCCAAGATAACAGGGGGGACACCATATATTTT	CASSQDNRGDTIYF
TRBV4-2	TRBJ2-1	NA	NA	TGTGCCAGCAGCCAAGAGACCTCTGGGTACAATGAGCAGTTCTTC	CASSQETSGYNEQFF
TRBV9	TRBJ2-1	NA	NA	TGTGCCAGCAGCGGCGCCCAAAGGTCCTACAATGAGCAGTTCTTC	CASSGAQRSYNEQFF
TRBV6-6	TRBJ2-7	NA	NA	TGTGCCAGCAGCGCTAATTACGAGCAGTACTTC	CASSANYEQYF
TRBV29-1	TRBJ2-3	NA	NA	TGCAGCGTTGAACGCAGCGGCACAAATACGCAGTATTTT	CSVERSGTNTQYF